Here is one T cell receptor (beta chain) with its context. The read finishes 3 residues shy of the CDR3 end, and the germline J gene is used to complete it. This entry comes from a study of T cells in women clearing cervical HPV infection. Cervical HPV DNA detected by MY09/MY11 PCR, typed by dot-blot. Only in-frame clones appear in the TCRdb table, and some are missing; sequencing was by immunoSEQ multiplex PCR. The table lists some 40,000 clones. This CDR3 is built from 16 residues. Germline CDR1 DFQATT, CDR2 SNEGSKA (reference sequence). Trimming removed 5 bases at V and 3 bases at J, with 22 bases between.

The V call is TRBV20-1, the J call TRBJ1-1; weak D call: TRBD1 (6 bases). The specimen was blood buffy coat. The sequence came from a woman between 18 and 69 years old with a cervical HPV16 infection that either progressed to CIN3+ or cleared (not recorded which). The CDR3 is CSAPPFGGGGYTEAFF. Partial CDR3 DNA: TGCAGTGCTCCACCCTTCGGAGGAGGGGGATACACTGAA.